This entry describes one TCR beta chain. Its antigen remains unidentified. The source of the sample is a study of identical twins. Overall study results and limits: Twin sharing of out-of-frame TCR alpha was underestimated by models in monozygotic pairs. Fewer insertions were carried by abundant cord blood beta clonotypes, but none was seen in memory repertoires. With beta out-of-frame sequences, excess sharing by twins was weaker.

V lost 0 bases and J 1 base, leaving 10 bases between the germline ends. Per the germline V gene, CDR1 is SGHAT and CDR2 is FQNNGV. The CDR3 loop spans 15 amino acids. TCRdb re-analysed the 5' RACE reads in MiXCR, keeping a single row per CDR3 protein. The table records a few hundred thousand distinct CDR3 sequences, roughly 9% of them present only once. The source material was naive T cells sorted from blood. The chain combines TRBV11-2 with TRBJ2-7; tentatively, D is TRBD2 (6 bases). This TCR came from a woman aged 45-65 years in good health. CDR3: CASSLDGRESYEQYF. The CDR3 DNA is TGTGCCAGCAGCTTAGATGGGCGGGAATCCTACGAGCAGTACTTC. Looking up the rest from reference TRBV11-2 and TRBJ2-7 gives the full variable domain: EAGVAQSPRYKIIEKRQSVAFWCNPISGHATLYWYQQILGQGPKLLIQFQNNGVVDDSQLPKDRFSAERLKGVDSTLKIQPAKLEDSAVYLCASSLDGRESYEQYFGPGTRLTVT.